This entry lists 6 T cell receptor beta chains sequenced from one sample in a study of a mutant IDH1 vaccine in newly diagnosed glioma. Time point meaning: week 23, last vaccination. In the vaccine, a single dose held 300 ug of the mutant IDH1 20-mer peptide, along with topical imiquimod. Sequenced by immunoSEQ multiplex PCR; TCRdb stores in-frame clones only, minus some. The sample records 26,000 or so clones, roughly 80% being singletons. No antigen has been assigned to these receptors. Sample: PBMCs, taken from a glioma patient whose treatment included an IDH1 peptide vaccine. The receptor set was obtained from a woman in her 30s with glioma.

The genes are TRBV7-2 and TRBJ1-1; the D gene is possibly TRBD1 (5 bases). The CDR3 length is 14 residues. Germline CDR1 reads SGHTA; CDR2 reads FQGNSA. V was pared by 4 bases and J by 7 bases, with 16 bases between. CDR3 in amino acids: CASSSGWRGFEAFF. CDR3 bases: TGTGCCAGCAGCTCCGGCTGGAGGGGCTTTGAAGCTTTCTTT.

CDR3 loop: CASSLEGGWSNEQFF. The CDR3 nucleotides read TGCGCCAGCAGCCTGGAGGGGGGCTGGTCCAATGAGCAGTTCTTC. The J gene is TRBJ2-1, the V gene TRBV5-1; D is possibly TRBD1 or TRBD2 (6 bases each). This CDR3 is built from 15 residues. Germline CDR1 reads SGHRS; CDR2 reads YFSETQ. V shed 4 bases and J shed 6 bases, with 17 bases lying between them.

The chain employs TRBV27 and TRBJ2-7; possibly TRBD1 for D (6 bases). V lost 8 bases to trimming and J lost 4 bases, with 27 bases between them. CDR1 and CDR2 (germline): MNHEY, SMNVEV (reference sequence). This CDR3 is 17 amino acids long. CDR3 DNA: TGTGCCAGCTCCAGTCGCAGGGGTCCCCTCCCTCCTTACGAGCAGTACTTC. Its protein product is CASSSRRGPLPPYEQYF.

This chain uses TRBV5-8 with TRBJ1-1; D remains unclear. V lost 2 bases to trimming and J lost 5 bases, with 13 bases between them. The germline V gene encodes CDR1 SGHTS and CDR2 YDEGEE. This CDR3 is built from 14 residues. The DNA for the CDR3 is TGTGCCAGCAGCTTCGTTTTATCGATTACTGAAGCTTTCTTT. It translates to CASSFVLSITEAFF.

In nucleotides, the CDR3 is TGTGCCAGCAGCTTGGATAGGGGCGAGCAGTACTTC. Translation gives CASSLDRGEQYF. V gene TRBV5-4 combines with J gene TRBJ2-7, with D perhaps matching TRBD1 (5 bases). This CDR3 is built from 12 residues. V was cut by 0 bases and J by 6 bases, with 7 bases left in between. Germline V gene lookup returns CDR1 SGHNT and CDR2 YYREEE (reference sequence).

The chain combines TRBV28 with TRBJ2-2; 11 bases are a match to TRBD1. J lost 6 bases, V lost 6 bases, and 12 bases had no gene match. The CDR3 is 17 amino acids. The germline V gene has CDR1 MDHEN and CDR2 SYDVKM. The CDR3 reads CASSLGTGGPRAGELFF. CDR3 nucleotides: TGTGCCAGCAGCTTGGGGACAGGGGGACCGCGGGCCGGGGAGCTGTTTTTT.